The clone carrying this T cell receptor beta chain was detected many times. What it binds is not known. This sample is part of a study of regulatory T cells in long-lasting Graves disease. Study at large: Graves' patients, newly diagnosed, had taken antithyroid drugs under 3 months. Study results and caveats: Persistent Graves' patients showed less TCR diversity than newly diagnosed ones.

As for time point: newly diagnosed GD, antithyroid drugs for less than 3 months. The authors made the TCR library using RNA they extracted from PBMCs. In Xi'an, China, an endocrinology department was the source of patients. Construction of TCR beta libraries relied on iRepertoire HTBI primers and on Arm-PCR targeting CDR3 regions. TCRdb independently ran MiXCR on the multiplex PCR reads; one entry per CDR3 protein. The table has 450,000 to 700,000 distinct CDR3 sequences, about 13% seen once. Germline V gives CDR1 LGHNT, CDR2 FRNRAP. The V segment lost 5 bases and the J segment 5 bases; nucleotides outside the gene matches: 12. This CDR3 contains 16 residues. The sample also formed part of further work on T cells in Graves' hyperthyroidism and ophthalmopathy. That source notes: HTBI primers were employed in a first-round RT-PCR of the TCR CDR3.

The sequences come from peripheral blood mononuclear cells (PBMCs), collected at new diagnosis, from a patient treated with antithyroid drugs. The V call is TRBV12-5, the J call TRBJ2-7; 10 bases match TRBD2. The clonotype originates from a young man with Graves disease. CDR3 coding DNA: TGTGCTAGTGGTCAACCAGGACTAGCGGAGGCGAACGAGCAGTACTTC. It yields the protein CASGQPGLAEANEQYF. The full variable domain, with the rest looked up from reference TRBV12-5 and TRBJ2-7, is DARVTQTPRHKVTEMGQEVTMRCQPILGHNTVFWYRQTMMQGLELLAYFRNRAPLDDSGMPKDRFSAEMPDATLATLKIQPSEPRDSAVYFCASGQPGLAEANEQYFGPGTRLTVT.